This T cell receptor (beta chain) comes out of a study of blood T cell repertoires in COVID-19. Looking at the study overall: Some COVID-19 samples were acute and others convalescent; all came from the United States, Italy and Spain.

Assay used: immunoSEQ multiplex PCR; TCRdb lists only in-frame clones, some missing. The sample carries around 250,000 clones, roughly 80% recorded once. The study recruited people aged roughly 18 to 95 years across about 25 US areas. This clone was observed a single time. CDR3 length: 15 residues. CDR1 and CDR2 (germline): SGHRS, YFSETQ. The junction had 4 bases not matched to a gene; V was cut back by 3 bases and J by 0 bases. The rearrangement joins TRBV5-1 to TRBJ2-3; 7 bases map to TRBD1. The receptor's source is a man in his thirties or forties with acute COVID-19. Sample: PBMCs or T cells enriched from blood (not recorded which). The CDR3 nucleotides are TGCGCCAGCAGCTCCGGGACAGTTAGCACAGATACGCAGTATTTT. It translates to CASSSGTVSTDTQYF.